The next 2 T cell receptor beta chains were all read from a single sample in a study of CD8+ T cells in alopecia areata. Treatment of the sample: oral pan-JAK inhibitor, 5-10 mg twice daily. cDNA serving as the sequencing template came from extracted, reverse transcribed RNA. Here immunoSEQ multiplex PCR was the method, and the copy in TCRdb shows in-frame clones only, minus some. The sample shows about 200,000 clones, 30% to 40% of them seen only once. Sequenced material: CD4+ T cells sorted from blood, taken at approximately week 31, from a patient treated with tofacitinib. Receptors originate from a human donor with alopecia areata.

This clone was observed once. The rearrangement joins TRBV6-5 to TRBJ1-3; no clear D. The V gene lost 2 bases and the J gene lost 0 bases, with 11 bases spanning the gap. The CDR3 length is 16 residues. Germline CDR1 is MNHEY and CDR2 is SVGAGI. In DNA form, the CDR3 reads TGTGCCAGCAGTTACGGCAGGCCTATCTCTGGAAACACCATATATTTT. Its protein is CASSYGRPISGNTIYF.

This clone was seen just once. The chain is built from TRBV2 and TRBJ2-7; 7 nucleotides line up with TRBD1. The CDR3 runs 14 residues. From germline, CDR1 is SNHLY and CDR2 FYNNEI. The J segment lost 2 bases and the V segment lost 6 bases, leaving 7 bases of the junction unmatched. The CDR3 DNA follows: TGTGCCAGCAGAACGGACAGGCTGACCTACGAGCAGTACTTC. Its protein product is CASRTDRLTYEQYF. Full variable domain (outside the CDR3, taken from reference TRBV2 and TRBJ2-7): EPEVTQTPSHQVTQMGQEVILRCVPISNHLYFYWYRQILGQKVEFLVSFYNNEISEKSEIFDDQFSVERPDGSNFTLKIRSTKLEDSAMYFCASRTDRLTYEQYFGPGTRLTVT.